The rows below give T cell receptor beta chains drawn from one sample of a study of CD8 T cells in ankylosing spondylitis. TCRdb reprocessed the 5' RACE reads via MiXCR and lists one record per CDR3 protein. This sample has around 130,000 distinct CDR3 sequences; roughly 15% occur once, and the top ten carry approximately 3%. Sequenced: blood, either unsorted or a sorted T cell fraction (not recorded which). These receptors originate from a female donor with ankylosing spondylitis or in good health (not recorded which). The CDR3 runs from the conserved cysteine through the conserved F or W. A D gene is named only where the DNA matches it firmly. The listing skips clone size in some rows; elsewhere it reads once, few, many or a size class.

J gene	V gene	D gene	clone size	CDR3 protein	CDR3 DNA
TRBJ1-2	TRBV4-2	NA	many	CASSQEAGSGYTF	TGTGCCAGCAGCCAAGAGGCGGGTTCTGGCTACACCTTC
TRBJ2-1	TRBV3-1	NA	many	CASSQVGFYEQFF	TGTGCCAGCAGCCAAGTTGGTTTCTATGAGCAGTTCTTC
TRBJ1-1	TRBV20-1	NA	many	CSAMTAATMNTEAFF	TGCAGTGCGATGACAGCCGCGACTATGAACACTGAAGCTTTCTTT
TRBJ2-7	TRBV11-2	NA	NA	CASSLYGYEQYF	TGTGCCAGCAGCTTATACGGCTACGAGCAGTACTTC
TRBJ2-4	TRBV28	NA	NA	CATFGGGKNIQYF	TGTGCCACCTTCGGAGGTGGCAAAAACATTCAGTACTTC
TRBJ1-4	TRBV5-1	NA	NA	CASSLGPTREKLFF	TGCGCCAGCAGCTTGGGGCCCACTCGGGAAAAACTGTTTTTT
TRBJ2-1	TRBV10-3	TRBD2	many	CAISGTSGKDKYNEQFF	TGTGCCATCAGTGGGACTAGCGGGAAAGATAAGTACAATGAGCAGTTCTTC
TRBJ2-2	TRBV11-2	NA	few	CASSLDWVTGELFF	TGTGCCAGCAGCTTAGATTGGGTTACCGGGGAGCTGTTTTTT
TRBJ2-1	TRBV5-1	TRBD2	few	CASSDLGGSSYNEQFF	TGCGCCAGCAGCGATCTGGGGGGGAGCTCCTACAATGAGCAGTTCTTC
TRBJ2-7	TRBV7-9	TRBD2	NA	CASSLALSGSGEQYF	TGTGCCAGCAGCTTAGCGCTCAGCGGGAGTGGTGAGCAGTACTTC
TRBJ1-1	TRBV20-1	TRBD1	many	CSARGQGRPEAFF	TGCAGTGCTAGGGGACAGGGAAGGCCTGAAGCTTTCTTT
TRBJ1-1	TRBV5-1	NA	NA	CASSPPRLTRQGITEAFF	TGCGCCAGCAGCCCGCCTCGTCTTACTCGGCAGGGTATCACTGAAGCTTTCTTT
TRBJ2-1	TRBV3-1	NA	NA	CASSQMSAGGHQFF	TGTGCCAGCAGCCAAATGTCCGCGGGTGGCCATCAGTTCTTC
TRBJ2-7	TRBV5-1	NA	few	CASSLIVYEQYF	TGCGCCAGCAGCTTGATCGTCTACGAGCAGTACTTC
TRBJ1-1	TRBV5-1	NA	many	CASRPDDMNTEAFF	TGCGCCAGCAGACCCGACGATATGAACACTGAAGCTTTCTTT
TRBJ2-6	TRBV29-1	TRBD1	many	CSVADRGRSSGANVLTF	TGCAGCGTTGCCGACAGGGGAAGGAGCTCTGGGGCCAACGTCCTGACTTTC
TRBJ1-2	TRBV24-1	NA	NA	CATSDLRQNYGYTF	TGTGCCACCAGTGATTTGCGTCAGAACTATGGCTACACCTTC
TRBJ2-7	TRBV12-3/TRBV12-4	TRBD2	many	CASSLAGGIEQYF	TGTGCCAGCAGTTTAGCGGGAGGGATCGAGCAGTACTTC
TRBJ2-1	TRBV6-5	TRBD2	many	CASSYHLAGGQNEQFF	TGTGCCAGCAGTTACCATCTAGCGGGAGGGCAAAATGAGCAGTTCTTC
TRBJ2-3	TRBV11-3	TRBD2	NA	CASSLRSGAGDTQYF	TGTGCCAGCAGCTTACGAAGCGGGGCTGGGGATACGCAGTATTTT
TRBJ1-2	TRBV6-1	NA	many	CASRFPGQGGYTF	TGTGCCAGCAGGTTTCCGGGGCAAGGGGGCTACACCTTC
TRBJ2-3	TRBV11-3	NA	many	CASSLASDTQYF	TGTGCCAGCAGCTTAGCGTCAGATACGCAGTATTTT
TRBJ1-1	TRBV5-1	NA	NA	CASRPLQGNTEAFF	TGCGCCAGCAGACCCCTACAGGGTAACACTGAAGCTTTCTTT
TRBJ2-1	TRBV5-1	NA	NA	CASSFTVLSSYNEQFF	TGCGCCAGCAGCTTTACTGTTCTGAGCTCCTACAATGAGCAGTTCTTC
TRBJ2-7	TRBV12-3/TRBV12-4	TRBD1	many	CASSLAGQESYEQYF	TGTGCCAGCAGTTTAGCGGGACAGGAATCCTACGAGCAGTACTTC
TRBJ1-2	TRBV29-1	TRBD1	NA	CSVEDRGQGYGYTF	TGCAGCGTTGAAGATCGGGGACAGGGCTATGGCTACACCTTC
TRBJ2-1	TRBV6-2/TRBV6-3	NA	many	CASSLSRFEQFF	TGTGCCAGCAGCCTCTCCAGGTTTGAGCAGTTCTTC
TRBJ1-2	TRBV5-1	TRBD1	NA	CASSIPRDRDGYTF	TGCGCCAGCAGCATCCCCCGGGACAGGGATGGCTACACCTTC
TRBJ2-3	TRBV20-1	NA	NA	CSASSWRGGEDTQYF	TGCAGTGCTAGCTCTTGGCGGGGTGGGGAAGATACGCAGTATTTT
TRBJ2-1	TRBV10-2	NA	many	CASGKRVSSYNEQFF	TGCGCCAGCGGCAAGCGGGTAAGCTCCTACAATGAGCAGTTCTTC
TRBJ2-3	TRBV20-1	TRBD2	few	CSARGGGGVTDTQYF	TGCAGTGCTAGAGGCGGCGGGGGAGTCACAGATACGCAGTATTTT
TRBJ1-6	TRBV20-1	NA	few	CSAPRTEYNSPLHF	TGCAGTGCGCCGAGAACGGAGTATAATTCACCCCTCCACTTT
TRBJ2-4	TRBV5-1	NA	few	CASSHTQKESIQYF	TGCGCCAGCAGCCATACTCAGAAAGAGAGCATTCAGTACTTC
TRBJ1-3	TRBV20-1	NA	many	CSARQGSGSGNTIYF	TGCAGTGCTAGGCAGGGATCCGGCTCTGGAAACACCATATATTTT
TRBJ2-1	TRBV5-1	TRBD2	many	CASSLVAGEYNEQFF	TGCGCCAGCAGCTTAGTAGCGGGAGAATACAATGAGCAGTTCTTC
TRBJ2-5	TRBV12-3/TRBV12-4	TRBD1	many	CASSPDRAKTQYF	TGTGCCAGCAGCCCGGACAGGGCCAAGACCCAGTACTTC
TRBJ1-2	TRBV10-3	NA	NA	CAISDQGYGYTF	TGTGCCATCAGTGATCAGGGGTATGGCTACACCTTC
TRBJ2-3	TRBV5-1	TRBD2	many	CASSLWETSGITDTQYF	TGCGCCAGCAGCTTGTGGGAGACTAGCGGGATCACAGATACGCAGTATTTT
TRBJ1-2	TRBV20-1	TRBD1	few	CSARGGPGTGGTNYGYTF	TGCAGTGCTAGAGGTGGGCCCGGGACAGGGGGTACTAACTATGGCTACACCTTC
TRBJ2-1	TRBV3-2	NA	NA	CATSRTTGTDSYNEQFF	TGTGCCACCAGCCGAACGACCGGGACAGACTCCTACAATGAGCAGTTCTTC
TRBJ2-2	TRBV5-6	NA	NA	CASSLRGRENTGELFF	TGTGCCAGCAGCTTGCGAGGGCGGGAAAACACCGGGGAGCTGTTTTTT
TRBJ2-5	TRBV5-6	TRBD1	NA	CASSQGPNRGETQYF	TGTGCCAGCAGCCAAGGCCCAAACAGGGGAGAGACCCAGTACTTC